The entry below describes one T cell receptor beta chain. Measured with immunoSEQ multiplex PCR; TCRdb has only the in-frame clones, and not every one. The sample holds about 150,000 clones, 80% to 90% seen once. Trimming removed 6 bases from V and 4 bases from J; junction bases left unmatched: 8. The CDR3 is 15 residues long. Germline V gene data show CDR1 as MNHNS and CDR2 as SASEGT. The data are from a study of radiation and T cells in renal cell carcinoma. Indicated time point: blood 2 weeks post-SBRT. Treatment given: 15 Gy SBRT to primary tumor, nephrectomy 4 weeks later. This chain uses TRBV6-1 with TRBJ2-7, with 11 bases that match TRBD1. The input for sequencing was blood, taken from a patient whose treatment included radiotherapy and nephrectomy. The TCR was taken from a woman between 45 and 65 years old with renal cell carcinoma. The CDR3 protein is CASSTGGTGGYEQYF. The CDR3 DNA reads TGTGCCAGCAGCACCGGAGGGACAGGGGGATACGAGCAGTACTTC.